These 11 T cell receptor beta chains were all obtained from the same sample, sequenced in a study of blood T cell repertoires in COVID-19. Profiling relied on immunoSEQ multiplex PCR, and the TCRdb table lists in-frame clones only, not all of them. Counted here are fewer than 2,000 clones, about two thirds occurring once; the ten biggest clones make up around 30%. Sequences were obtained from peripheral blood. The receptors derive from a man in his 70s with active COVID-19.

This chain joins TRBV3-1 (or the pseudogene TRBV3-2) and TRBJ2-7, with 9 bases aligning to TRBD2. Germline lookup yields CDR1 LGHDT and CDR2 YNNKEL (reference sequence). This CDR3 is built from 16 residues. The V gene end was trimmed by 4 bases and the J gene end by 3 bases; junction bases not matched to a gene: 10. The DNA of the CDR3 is TGTGCCAGCAGCCGCGAGCTGGGACTAGCAAACTACGAGCAGTACTTC. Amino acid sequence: CASSRELGLANYEQYF.

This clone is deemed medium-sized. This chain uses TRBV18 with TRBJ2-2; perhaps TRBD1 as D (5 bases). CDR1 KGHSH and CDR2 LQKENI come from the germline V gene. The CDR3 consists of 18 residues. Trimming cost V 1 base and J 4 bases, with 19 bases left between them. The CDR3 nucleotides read TGTGCCAGCTCACCACGATTCTCACAGGAGTATCTCACCGGGGAGCTGTTTTTT. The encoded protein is CASSPRFSQEYLTGELFF.

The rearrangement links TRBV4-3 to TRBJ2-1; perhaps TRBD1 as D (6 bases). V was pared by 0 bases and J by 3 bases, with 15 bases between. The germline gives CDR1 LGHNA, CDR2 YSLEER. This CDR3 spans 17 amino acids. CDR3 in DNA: TGCGCCAGCAGCCAAGATGGGGGCCCGGCTAACTACAATGAGCAGTTCTTC. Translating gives CASSQDGGPANYNEQFF.

CDR3 sequence: CASSLVRDRGFGGYTF. The CDR3 nucleotides read TGTGCCAGCAGCTTGGTGCGGGACAGGGGGTTCGGTGGCTACACCTTC. The rearrangement joins TRBV5-6 to TRBJ1-2; 11 positions match TRBD1. The CDR3 totals 16 residues. Germline assignment: CDR1 SGHDT and CDR2 YYEEEE. Losses at the gene ends were 0 bases for V and 7 bases for J; bases not matched to a gene: 8.

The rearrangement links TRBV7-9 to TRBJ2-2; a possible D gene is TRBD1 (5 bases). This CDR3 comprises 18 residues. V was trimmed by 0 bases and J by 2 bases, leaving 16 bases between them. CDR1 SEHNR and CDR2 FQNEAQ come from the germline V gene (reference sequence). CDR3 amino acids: CASSLAVSTDPNTGELFF. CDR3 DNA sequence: TGTGCCAGCAGCTTAGCGGTGTCGACAGATCCCAACACCGGGGAGCTGTTTTTT.

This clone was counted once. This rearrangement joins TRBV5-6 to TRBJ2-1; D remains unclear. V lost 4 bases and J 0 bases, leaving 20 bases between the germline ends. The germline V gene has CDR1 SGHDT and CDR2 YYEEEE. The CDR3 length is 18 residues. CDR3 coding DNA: TGTGCCAGCAGCCTGGGCGGTTCTCAGCTAAGCTCCTACAATGAGCAGTTCTTC. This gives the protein CASSLGGSQLSSYNEQFF.

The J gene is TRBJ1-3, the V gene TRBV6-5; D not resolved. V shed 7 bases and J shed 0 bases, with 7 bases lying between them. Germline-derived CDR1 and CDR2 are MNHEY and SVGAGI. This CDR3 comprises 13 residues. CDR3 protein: CASIANSGNTIYF. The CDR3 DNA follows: TGTGCCAGCATCGCTAACTCTGGAAACACCATATATTTT.

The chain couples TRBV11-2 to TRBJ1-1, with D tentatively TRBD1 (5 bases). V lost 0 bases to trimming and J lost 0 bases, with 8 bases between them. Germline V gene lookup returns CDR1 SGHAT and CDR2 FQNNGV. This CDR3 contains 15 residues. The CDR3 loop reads CASSLEGHLNTEAFF. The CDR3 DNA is TGTGCCAGCAGCTTAGAAGGACACTTGAACACTGAAGCTTTCTTT.

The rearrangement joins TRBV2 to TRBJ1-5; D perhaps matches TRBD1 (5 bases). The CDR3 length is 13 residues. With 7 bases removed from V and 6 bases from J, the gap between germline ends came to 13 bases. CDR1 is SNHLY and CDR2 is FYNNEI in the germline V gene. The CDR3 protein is CASTTEGRQPQHF. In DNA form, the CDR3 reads TGTGCCAGCACCACGGAGGGGCGTCAGCCCCAGCATTTT.

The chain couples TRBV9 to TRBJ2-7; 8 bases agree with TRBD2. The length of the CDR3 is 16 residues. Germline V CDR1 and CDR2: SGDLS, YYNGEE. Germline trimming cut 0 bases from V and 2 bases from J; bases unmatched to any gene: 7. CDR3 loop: CASSVGASGHPYEQYF. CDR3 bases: TGTGCCAGCAGCGTAGGGGCTAGCGGGCATCCCTACGAGCAGTACTTC.

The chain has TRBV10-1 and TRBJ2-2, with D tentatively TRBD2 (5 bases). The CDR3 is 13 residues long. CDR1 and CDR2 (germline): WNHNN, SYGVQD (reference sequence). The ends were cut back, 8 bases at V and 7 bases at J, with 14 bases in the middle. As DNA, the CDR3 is TGCGCCAGCGGGTGGGAGCAAATCGGGGAGCTGTTTTTT. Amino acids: CASGWEQIGELFF.